This T cell receptor beta chain was retrieved from a study of radiation and T cells in renal cell carcinoma. The time point: blood 4 weeks post-SBRT, at nephrectomy. As to treatment: 15 Gy SBRT to primary tumor, nephrectomy 4 weeks later. The CDR3 covers 14 residues. Trimming stripped 3 bases from V and 9 bases from J, with 15 bases between. Germline V gene lookup returns CDR1 MGHDK and CDR2 SYGVNS. Sequencing used immunoSEQ multiplex PCR; TCRdb keeps in-frame clones, though not all of them. The table records 130,000 to 150,000 clones, 70% to 90% of them present only once. This TCR was sampled from a woman between 50 and 59 years old with renal cell carcinoma. This material consisted of blood, taken from a patient whose treatment included radiotherapy and nephrectomy. The chain couples TRBV25-1 to TRBJ1-5; tentatively, D is TRBD1 (6 bases). The CDR3 here is CASSDRGQAAPQHF. CDR3 nucleotide sequence: TGTGCCAGCAGTGACAGGGGACAAGCGGCGCCCCAGCATTTT.